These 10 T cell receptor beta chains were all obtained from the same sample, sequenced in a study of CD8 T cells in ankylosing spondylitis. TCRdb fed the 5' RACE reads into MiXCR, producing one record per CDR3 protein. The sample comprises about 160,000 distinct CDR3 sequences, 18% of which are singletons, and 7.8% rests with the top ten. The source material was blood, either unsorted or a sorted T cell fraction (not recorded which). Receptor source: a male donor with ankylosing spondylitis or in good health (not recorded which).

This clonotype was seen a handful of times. CDR3 residues: CASSPLAGNTEAFF. In DNA form, the CDR3 reads TGTGCCAGCAGCCCGCTGGCGGGGAACACTGAAGCTTTCTTT. The V and J genes are TRBV3-1 and TRBJ1-1; D is unresolved. The germline gives CDR1 LGHDT, CDR2 YNNKEL (reference sequence). This CDR3 spans 14 amino acids. The V and J ends lost 4 bases and 1 base respectively, with 10 bases between them.

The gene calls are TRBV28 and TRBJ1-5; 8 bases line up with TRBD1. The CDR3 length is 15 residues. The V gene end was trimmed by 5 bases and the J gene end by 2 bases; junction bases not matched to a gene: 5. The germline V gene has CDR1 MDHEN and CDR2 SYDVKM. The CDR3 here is CASSRQGSGNQPQHF. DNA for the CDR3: TGTGCCAGCAGTCGACAGGGGAGCGGCAATCAGCCCCAGCATTTT.

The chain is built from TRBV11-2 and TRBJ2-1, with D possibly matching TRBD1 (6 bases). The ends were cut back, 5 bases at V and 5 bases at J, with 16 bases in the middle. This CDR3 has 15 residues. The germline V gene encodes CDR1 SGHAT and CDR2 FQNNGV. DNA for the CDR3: TGTGCCAGCAGCCAGTGGGAACAGGGCGACAATGAGCAGTTCTTC. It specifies CASSQWEQGDNEQFF.

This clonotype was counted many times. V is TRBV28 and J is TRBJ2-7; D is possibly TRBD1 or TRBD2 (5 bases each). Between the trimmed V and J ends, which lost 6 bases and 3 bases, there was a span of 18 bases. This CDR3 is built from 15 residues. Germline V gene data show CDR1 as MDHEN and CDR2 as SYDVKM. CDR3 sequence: CASRHGTDGSYEQYF. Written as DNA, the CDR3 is TGTGCCAGCAGACACGGGACCGACGGTAGCTACGAGCAGTACTTC.

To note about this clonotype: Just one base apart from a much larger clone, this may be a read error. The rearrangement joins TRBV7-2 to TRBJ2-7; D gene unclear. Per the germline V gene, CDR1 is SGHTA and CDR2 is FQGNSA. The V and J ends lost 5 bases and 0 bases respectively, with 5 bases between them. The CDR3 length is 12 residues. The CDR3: CASSQISYEQYF. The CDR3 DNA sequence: TGTGCCAGCAGCCAAATCTCCTACGAGCAGTACTTC.

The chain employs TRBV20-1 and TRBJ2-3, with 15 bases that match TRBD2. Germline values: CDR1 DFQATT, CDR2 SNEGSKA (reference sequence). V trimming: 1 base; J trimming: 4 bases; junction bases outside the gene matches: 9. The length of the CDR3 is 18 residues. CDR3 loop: CSARVPGTSGRWSDTQYF. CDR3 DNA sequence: TGCAGTGCTAGAGTCCCCGGGACTAGCGGGAGGTGGTCAGATACGCAGTATTTT.

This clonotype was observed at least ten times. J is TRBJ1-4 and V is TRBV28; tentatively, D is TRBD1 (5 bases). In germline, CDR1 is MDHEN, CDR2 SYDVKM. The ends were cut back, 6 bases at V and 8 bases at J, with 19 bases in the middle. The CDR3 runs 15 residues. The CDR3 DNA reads TGTGCCAGCAGCTCGACCGGGGCGGTGGTAGAAAAACTGTTTTTT. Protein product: CASSSTGAVVEKLFF.

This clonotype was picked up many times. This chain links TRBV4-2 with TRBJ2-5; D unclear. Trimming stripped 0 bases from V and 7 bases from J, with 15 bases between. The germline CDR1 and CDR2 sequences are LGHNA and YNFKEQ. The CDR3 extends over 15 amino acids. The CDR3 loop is CASSQEVRPSATQYF. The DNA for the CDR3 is TGTGCCAGCAGCCAAGAGGTTAGACCTTCTGCGACCCAGTACTTC.

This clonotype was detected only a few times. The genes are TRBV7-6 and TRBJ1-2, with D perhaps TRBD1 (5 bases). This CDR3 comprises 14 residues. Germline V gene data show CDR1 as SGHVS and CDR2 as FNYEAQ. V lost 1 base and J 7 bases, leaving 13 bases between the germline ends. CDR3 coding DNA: TGTGCCAGCAGCTTAGACAGGCTAAAATCTGGCTACACCTTC. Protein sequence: CASSLDRLKSGYTF.

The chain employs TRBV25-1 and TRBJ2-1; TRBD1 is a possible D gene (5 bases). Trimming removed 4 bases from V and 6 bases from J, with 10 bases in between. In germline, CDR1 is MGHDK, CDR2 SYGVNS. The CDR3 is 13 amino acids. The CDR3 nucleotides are TGTGCCAGCAGTGGGCCAGGGTTCAATGAGCAGTTCTTC. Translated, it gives CASSGPGFNEQFF.